The clone carrying this T cell receptor beta chain was counted only a few times. With a J-beta primer mix and a sample-barcoded 5' primer, a second PCR ran about 7 to 12 cycles. Each of the samples gave a minimum of 2.5 million paired-end reads that contained CDR3. One entry per CDR3 protein results from TCRdb running MiXCR on the 5' RACE reads. The repertoire consists of some 550,000 distinct CDR3 sequences, with around 48% occurring once and the leading ten covering 20% to 25%. The CDR3 runs 14 residues. V was trimmed by 6 bases and J by 4 bases, leaving 13 bases between them. From germline, CDR1 is MNHEY and CDR2 SVGEGT. This sample is drawn from a study of blood T cells in healthy people across ages.

The sample was blood. V and J are TRBV6-2 or TRBV6-3 and TRBJ2-1, with a possible D match to TRBD1 (6 bases). The source of this sequence is an elderly man in good health. The CDR3 nucleotides are TGTGCCAGCAGCTCGGACAGATTATACAATGAGCAGTTCTTC. It yields the protein CASSSDRLYNEQFF.